This TCR beta chain was captured by sequencing in a study of metastatic and nonmetastatic thyroid tumors (dated by TCRdb to 2019 to 2021). Regarding the complete study: Repertoires from peripheral blood and from tumor or nodule tissue samples of malignant and benign thyroid patients were compared. The research as a whole found: TCR beta diversity was reported as significantly higher in malignant tumors than in benign nodules, in both blood and tumor samples.

The receptor library was made with PCR. The instrument given in TCRdb is Illumina HiSeq 4000. The TCR beta-chain CDR3 region of each patient was profiled by high-throughput sequencing. On the study's bioinformatics: CDR3 differences across clinicopathological groups were used to build a classifier for discriminating distant-metastatic papillary thyroid cancer patients. To measure repertoire diversity the researchers used the Shannon index, while the Morisita-Horn index served to gauge how similar the tumor and blood repertoires were. TCRdb redid the processing of the public reads, applying fastp at Q25 and MiXCR, and retained in-frame beta chains. Clone size and V and J calls follow TCRdb, not the original study. Counted in this sample were about 13,000 clones; roughly a third of them appeared once. The ten most abundant clones make up 10% to 15% of the sample. None of the patients had been given any treatment before thyroid surgery. Using T-cell receptor beta sequencing, the researchers looked back retrospectively at clinical samples from patients, gathered between about 2011 and 2018.

Looking up the germline V gene yields CDR1 SGHAT and CDR2 FQNNGV. Including cysteine and phenylalanine, the CDR3 has 15 amino acids. Only the CDR3 DNA stays, 45 bases, in frame from base 1. At the junction V is shortened by 2 bases and J by 3 bases; bases outside the gene matches: 5. With regard to this clone: It lacks a known antigen. Base qualities are not recorded, but no much larger clone differs from it by a single base.

The sequence joins TRBV11-2 to TRBJ2-7; 9 middle bases align to TRBD1. The clonotype comes from a male donor with papillary thyroid cancer or a benign thyroid nodule (not recorded which). Some clones in this sample may be carry-over from other donors' samples. Sequenced: tumor tissue. The sequenced DNA is TGTGCCAGCAGCTTATCCGGGACAGGGAACTACGAGCAGTACTTC. This gives the protein CASSLSGTGNYEQYF.